The 31 T cell receptor beta chains below come from one sample, sequenced in a study of blood T cell repertoires in COVID-19. Method: immunoSEQ multiplex PCR; TCRdb's copy keeps in-frame clones and lacks some. In the table there are about 76,000 clones, 85% of which are singletons. The specimen was peripheral blood. Receptor source: a man in his forties or fifties with COVID-19, enrolled during active disease.

V usage is TRBV7-3 and J usage is TRBJ2-3, with a tentative D call TRBD2 (6 bases). The CDR3 length is 16 residues. In germline, CDR1 is SGHTA, CDR2 FQGTGA. The V gene lost 5 bases and the J gene lost 0 bases, with 15 bases spanning the gap. DNA for the CDR3: TGTGCCAGCAGCCGCACAGGAGGGTTTAGCACAGATACGCAGTATTTT. It specifies CASSRTGGFSTDTQYF.

This rearrangement joins TRBV5-8 to TRBJ1-4, with D hard to call. CDR3 length: 16 amino acids. The germline CDR1 and CDR2 sequences are SGHTS and YDEGEE. Deletions cut 3 bases from V and 3 bases from J, with 15 bases between. In DNA form, the CDR3 reads TGTGCCAGCAGCTCACCGGGGAGGAGCCCTAATGAAAAACTGTTTTTT. It yields the protein CASSSPGRSPNEKLFF.

DNA for the CDR3: TGTGCCGGCTCTAGCGGGAGGTCCTACGAGCAGTACTTC. Translating gives CAGSSGRSYEQYF. The chain has TRBV28 and TRBJ2-7; 11 positions agree with TRBD2. CDR1 MDHEN and CDR2 SYDVKM come from the germline V gene. The V gene end was trimmed by 11 bases and the J gene end by 1 base; junction bases not matched to a gene: 4. This CDR3 is built from 13 residues.

The chain combines TRBV4-1 with TRBJ2-1; 11 bases agree with TRBD1. The germline V gene encodes CDR1 MGHRA and CDR2 YSYEKL. This CDR3 has 15 residues. V lost 7 bases, J lost 7 bases, and 9 bases stayed unmatched. CDR3 DNA sequence: TGCGCCAGCACCTTCGGACAGGGGGCGCGAAATGAGCAGTTCTTC. This translates into CASTFGQGARNEQFF.

The V and J genes are TRBV28 and TRBJ1-2, with 7 bases aligning to TRBD1. Trimming took 5 bases from V and 2 from J; bases not matched to a gene: 5. Germline V gene lookup returns CDR1 MDHEN and CDR2 SYDVKM. The CDR3 extends over 14 amino acids. In DNA, the CDR3 is TGTGCCAGCAGTCTACCGGGACAGAACTATGGCTACACCTTC. This sequence encodes CASSLPGQNYGYTF.

The V gene is TRBV24-1, the J gene TRBJ2-5; possibly TRBD2 for D (6 bases). The CDR3 sequence is 14 residues long. Germline lookup yields CDR1 KGHDR and CDR2 SFDVKD. V was clipped by 3 bases and J by 5 bases, with 12 bases between them. CDR3: CATSDPASGETQYF. CDR3 bases: TGTGCCACCAGTGATCCGGCCAGCGGGGAGACCCAGTACTTC.

The V call is TRBV9, the J call TRBJ1-2; D gene uncertain. This CDR3 has 15 residues. The V gene lost 3 bases and the J gene lost 4 bases, with 16 bases spanning the gap. CDR1 SGDLS and CDR2 YYNGEE come from the germline V gene. CDR3 nucleotides: TGTGCCAGCAGCGCGGGATTGAAGGACTTCTATGGCTACACCTTC. The encoded protein is CASSAGLKDFYGYTF.

The chain is built from TRBV19 and TRBJ1-1; D uncertain. From germline, CDR1 is LNHDA and CDR2 SQIVND (reference sequence). Trimming stripped 6 bases from V and 3 bases from J, with 17 bases between. CDR3 length equals 15 residues. This CDR3 reads CASSSLGLPDTEAFF. CDR3 coding DNA: TGTGCCAGTAGCTCCCTTGGGCTACCGGACACTGAAGCTTTCTTT.

V gene TRBV28 combines with J gene TRBJ2-7; D perhaps matches TRBD2 (5 bases). V lost 6 bases, J lost 1 base, and 13 bases lay in between. The CDR3 is 14 residues long. Germline CDR1 MDHEN, CDR2 SYDVKM. CDR3: CASRYVGDSYEQYF. The CDR3 DNA reads as TGTGCCAGCAGATATGTCGGGGATTCCTACGAGCAGTACTTC.

The rearrangement links TRBV20-1 to TRBJ2-1; 14 bases line up with TRBD2. The CDR3 is 16 residues long. Per germline, CDR1 DFQATT and CDR2 SNEGSKA (reference sequence). V gave up 3 bases and J gave up 5 bases; unmatched junction bases: 6. The CDR3 region is CSASGLAGGNDNEQFF. The CDR3, as DNA: TGCAGTGCTAGTGGACTAGCGGGAGGTAACGACAATGAGCAGTTCTTC.

The chain couples TRBV2 to TRBJ1-1; D might be TRBD1 (5 bases). V was cut by 5 bases and J by 4 bases, with 14 bases left in between. Germline V CDR1 and CDR2: SNHLY, FYNNEI. The CDR3 is made up of 14 amino acids. The CDR3 is CASSSGHSRTEAFF. As DNA, the CDR3 is TGTGCCAGCAGTTCAGGGCATTCGCGCACTGAAGCTTTCTTT.

The V and J genes are TRBV6-5 and TRBJ1-5; TRBD1 matches at 11 bases. Germline V gene sequence: CDR1 MNHEY, CDR2 SVGAGI. The CDR3 runs 14 residues. V was pared by 8 bases and J by 4 bases, with 4 bases of the junction left unmatched. The DNA of the CDR3 is TGTGCCAGCGGACAGGGGGCGAGGAATCAGCCCCAGCATTTT. It translates to CASGQGARNQPQHF.

The chain employs TRBV24-1 and TRBJ1-1; no definite D call. The V and J ends lost 4 bases and 11 bases respectively, with 19 bases between them. The CDR3 contains 14 residues. Germline values: CDR1 KGHDR, CDR2 SFDVKD. CDR3 sequence (DNA): TGTGCCACCAGTGACGCGGGAGCACCATTGAGCGCTTTCTTT. As protein: CATSDAGAPLSAFF.

The gene calls are TRBV4-2 and TRBJ1-1; D is possibly TRBD1 (5 bases). CDR1 is LGHNA, CDR2 YNFKEQ, per germline. With 1 base removed from V and 3 bases from J, the gap between germline ends came to 12 bases. This CDR3 region has 15 residues. CDR3 sequence (DNA): TGTGCCAGCAGCCAAGGCGGGGGTGGGGACACTGAAGCTTTCTTT. Amino acids: CASSQGGGGDTEAFF.

The chain joins TRBV19 to TRBJ1-1; TRBD1 aligns across 7 bases. Germline V gives CDR1 LNHDA, CDR2 SQIVND (reference sequence). The CDR3 runs to 16 residues. After removal of 1 base from V and 5 bases from J, the junction contained 10 bases not matched to a gene. The CDR3 region has the DNA TGTGCCAGTAGTATAGCCCTACTGACAGGGTTGACTGAAGCTTTCTTT. Its translation: CASSIALLTGLTEAFF. Drawing the rest from reference TRBV19 and TRBJ1-1, the complete variable domain is DGGITQSPKYLFRKEGQNVTLSCEQNLNHDAMYWYRQDPGQGLRLIYYSQIVNDFQKGDIAEGYSVSREKKESFPLTVTSAQKNPTAFYLCASSIALLTGLTEAFFGQGTRLTVV.

The rearrangement uses TRBV2 and TRBJ1-6; no definite D call. The V gene's germline CDR1 is SNHLY and CDR2 FYNNEI. Trimming removed 3 bases from V and 6 bases from J, with 9 bases in between. CDR3 length: 14 residues. CDR3 coding DNA: TGTGCCAGCAGTGATAACAGAGCTAATTCACCCCTCCACTTT. Translated, it gives CASSDNRANSPLHF.

The chain couples TRBV9 to TRBJ1-4; the D gene is possibly TRBD1 (5 bases). Trimming removed 2 bases from V and 1 base from J, with 12 bases in between. Germline V gene data show CDR1 as SGDLS and CDR2 as YYNGEE. The CDR3 sequence is 16 residues long. The CDR3 protein is CASSVNPGGTNEKLFF. The DNA of the CDR3 is TGTGCCAGCAGCGTTAATCCGGGGGGAACTAATGAAAAACTGTTTTTT.

The chain links TRBV19 to TRBJ2-7, with D perhaps TRBD2 (5 bases). Germline values: CDR1 LNHDA, CDR2 SQIVND (reference sequence). There are 13 residues in the CDR3. The V gene lost 3 bases and the J gene lost 6 bases, with 12 bases spanning the gap. CDR3 DNA: TGTGCCAGTAGTATCCAGGATCGGGGCGAGCAGTACTTC. It codes for CASSIQDRGEQYF.

The rearrangement links TRBV27 to TRBJ1-1, with D uncertain. The germline gives CDR1 MNHEY, CDR2 SMNVEV (reference sequence). V was trimmed by 2 bases and J by 3 bases, leaving 7 bases between them. CDR3 length equals 13 residues. CDR3: CASSLGVYTEAFF. CDR3 in DNA: TGTGCCAGCAGTTTAGGAGTTTACACTGAAGCTTTCTTT.

The rearrangement uses TRBV29-1 and TRBJ1-2; maybe TRBD1 (6 bases). CDR3 length: 13 residues. Germline V gene data show CDR1 as SQVTM and CDR2 as ANQGSEA. The germline V and J ends were trimmed by 6 bases and 0 bases, with 11 bases remaining between them. CDR3 in amino acids: CSVKGDPNYGYTF. The CDR3 bases are TGCAGCGTGAAGGGGGACCCTAACTATGGCTACACCTTC. Supplemented by reference TRBV29-1 and TRBJ1-2, the full variable domain reads SAVISQKPSRDICQRGTSLTIQCQVDSQVTMMFWYRQQPGQSLTLIATANQGSEATYESGFVIDKFPISRPNLTFSTLTVSNMSPEDSSIYLCSVKGDPNYGYTFGSGTRLTVV.

V gene TRBV19 combines with J gene TRBJ2-3; 8 nucleotides agree with TRBD1. The V and J ends lost 3 bases and 0 bases, in that order; junction bases with no gene match: 2. Germline V gene data show CDR1 as LNHDA and CDR2 as SQIVND (reference sequence). The CDR3 is 15 amino acids. The CDR3 DNA sequence: TGTGCCAGTAGTATGCGGACAGGGAGCACAGATACGCAGTATTTT. Its protein product is CASSMRTGSTDTQYF.

The V gene is TRBV10-1, the J gene TRBJ2-1, with TRBD1 matching over 10 bases. V was clipped by 6 bases and J by 8 bases; unmatched bases: 7. CDR3 length equals 14 residues. Germline loops: CDR1 WNHNN, CDR2 SYGVQD (reference sequence). CDR3 bases: TGCGCCAGCAGGGGTGGGACAGGGGTTGATGAGCAGTTCTTC. This encodes CASRGGTGVDEQFF.

The chain has TRBV29-1 and TRBJ1-1, with D possibly matching TRBD1 (6 bases). V lost 4 bases and J lost 10, with 19 bases in between. CDR3 size: 13 residues. The germline CDR1 and CDR2 sequences are SQVTM and ANQGSEA. The CDR3 DNA reads as TGCAGCGTTGGAGGGGGAGGGCCAGGGGTAGCTTTCTTT. Its translation: CSVGGGGPGVAFF.

This chain links TRBV27 with TRBJ2-7, with a weak D call TRBD1 (6 bases). Deletions cut 3 bases from V and 4 bases from J, with 16 bases between. Germline V gene data show CDR1 as MNHEY and CDR2 as SMNVEV (reference sequence). The CDR3 contains 15 residues. This chain's CDR3 is CASSLSGTKPYEQYF. The CDR3, as DNA: TGTGCCAGCAGTTTGTCCGGGACAAAGCCGTACGAGCAGTACTTC.

This clone was counted a single time. The rearrangement links TRBV5-5 to TRBJ2-1; a weak D match, TRBD2 (7 bases). Germline loops: CDR1 SGHKS, CDR2 YYEKEE (reference sequence). The V end lost 1 base, the J end lost 9 bases, and 14 bases lay between the germline ends. The length of the CDR3 is 14 residues. The CDR3 nucleotides read TGTGCCAGCAGCTTGTTGGGGGGGCAGGGTGAGCAGTTCTTC. It codes for CASSLLGGQGEQFF.

V usage is TRBV9 and J usage is TRBJ2-1, with 9 bases fitting TRBD2. V dropped 0 bases and J dropped 6; count of bases not matched to a gene: 4. Germline CDR1 and CDR2: SGDLS and YYNGEE. CDR3 length: 15 residues. The CDR3 DNA is TGTGCCAGCAGCGTAGGCCCAGCGGGAGGCAATGAGCAGTTCTTC. As protein: CASSVGPAGGNEQFF.

Points on this clone: Compared with germline, one end of the junction differs, possibly owing to a read error. This sequence joins TRBV5-1 and TRBJ2-1, with 7 bases aligning to TRBD1. CDR1 and CDR2 (germline): SGHRS, YFSETQ. The CDR3 is 15 residues long. CDR3 loop: CASSLEGQPYDEQFF. The CDR3 region has the DNA TGCGCCAGCAGCTTGGAGGGACAGCCCTACGATGAGCAGTTCTTC.

The chain is built from TRBV24-1 and TRBJ2-1; 8 positions match TRBD1. J gave up 9 bases and V 4 bases, and 10 bases lay outside the gene matches. The length of the CDR3 is 15 residues. From germline, CDR1 is KGHDR and CDR2 SFDVKD. The CDR3 nucleotides read TGTGCCACCAGTGACTCAGGACAGGGTGGATTTGAGCAGTTCTTC. Translating gives CATSDSGQGGFEQFF.

This clone was observed a single time. The chain links TRBV6-5 to TRBJ1-2; TRBD1 matches 10 bases. The CDR3 is 15 residues long. CDR1 and CDR2 from the germline V gene are MNHEY and SVGAGI. The V gene end was trimmed by 6 bases and the J gene end by 2 bases; junction bases not matched to a gene: 6. CDR3 sequence: CASRRGQGTNYGYTF. CDR3 DNA: TGTGCCAGCAGGCGGGGACAGGGGACCAACTATGGCTACACCTTC.

This chain links TRBV3-1 (or the pseudogene TRBV3-2) with TRBJ1-5; 10 bases fit TRBD1. Trimming cost V 3 bases and J 13 bases; bases outside gene matches: 15. This CDR3 contains 16 residues. CDR1 LGHDT and CDR2 YNNKEL come from the germline V gene (reference sequence). The CDR3 DNA sequence: TGTGCCAGCAGCCAGGGGGACAGGGGCAGTGACGGTATTCAGCATTTT. Its protein product is CASSQGDRGSDGIQHF.

This chain links TRBV5-1 with TRBJ2-2; 9 bases fit TRBD1. This CDR3 contains 14 residues. V lost 2 bases, J lost 5 bases, and 1 base stayed unmatched. Germline V gene sequence: CDR1 SGHRS, CDR2 YFSETQ. The CDR3 region has the DNA TGCGCCAGCAGCTTACAGGGGGCAACCGGGGAGCTGTTTTTT. This encodes CASSLQGATGELFF.